The rows below give T cell receptor beta chains drawn from one sample of a study of regulatory T cells in long-lasting Graves disease. From the multiplex PCR reads, TCRdb called clonotypes with MiXCR, one entry per CDR3 protein. The table lists approximately 400,000 distinct CDR3 sequences, 20% to 30% of them singletons, with about a quarter in the top ten. Sequenced material: peripheral blood mononuclear cells (PBMCs), taken when the disease was refractory, from a patient treated with antithyroid drugs. The receptors were sampled from a female donor with Graves disease. CDR3s include the opening cysteine and the closing phenylalanine or tryptophan. A D gene is named only where the DNA matches it firmly. A row's size may be missing; if present it is once, few, many or a size class.

J gene,clone size,V gene,D gene,CDR3 protein,CDR3 DNA
TRBJ1-1,many,TRBV12-3/TRBV12-4,.,CASRPGGTLAEAFF,TGTGCCAGCAGGCCCGGGGGCACGTTGGCTGAAGCTTTCTTT
TRBJ2-6,.,TRBV29-1,.,CSATGLPRSGANVLTF,TGCAGCGCGACGGGACTCCCCCGCTCTGGGGCCAACGTCCTGACTTTC
TRBJ1-4,many,TRBV20-1,TRBD1,CSARDRVSTNEKLFF,TGCAGTGCTAGGGACAGGGTTTCAACTAATGAAAAACTGTTTTTT
TRBJ1-6,few,TRBV28,.,CASSLVAVSRSPLHF,TGTGCCAGCAGTTTAGTGGCCGTCTCAAGGTCACCCCTCCACTTT
TRBJ2-5,many,TRBV12-3/TRBV12-4,.,CASSHLSREETQYF,TGTGCCAGCAGCCATCTCAGCAGGGAAGAGACCCAGTACTTC
TRBJ2-2,.,TRBV7-9,.,CASSRDLRGGGELFF,TGTGCCAGCAGCCGGGACTTAAGAGGAGGCGGGGAGCTGTTTTTT
TRBJ1-5,many,TRBV6-2/TRBV6-3,.,CASSDSGHTNQPQHF,TGTGCCAGCAGCGATTCGGGACATACTAATCAGCCCCAGCATTTT
TRBJ2-7,.,TRBV3-1,.,CASSHRGQGFEQYF,TGTGCCAGCAGCCACCGGGGGCAGGGGTTCGAGCAGTACTTC
TRBJ2-2,.,TRBV4-1,.,CASSQVPSESTGELFF,TGCGCCAGCAGCCAAGTCCCTAGCGAGAGCACCGGGGAGCTGTTTTTT
TRBJ1-2,few,TRBV6-1,TRBD1,CASSRVPGQGSYGYTF,TGTGCCAGCAGTCGAGTACCGGGACAGGGATCCTATGGCTACACCTTC
TRBJ2-7,few,TRBV20-1,TRBD1,CSAREGDRDYEQYF,TGCAGTGCTAGAGAGGGGGACAGGGACTACGAGCAGTACTTC
TRBJ2-7,.,TRBV5-1,TRBD2,CASSSTSGMSEQYF,TGCGCCAGCAGCTCGACTAGCGGGATGAGCGAGCAGTACTTC
TRBJ2-7,.,TRBV11-2,TRBD2,CASSLDRLAGGYEQYF,TGTGCCAGCAGCTTAGACCGACTAGCGGGAGGGTACGAGCAGTACTTC
TRBJ1-2,many,TRBV5-1,TRBD1,CASSSDRVDGYTF,TGCGCCAGCAGCTCGGACAGGGTTGATGGCTACACCTTC
TRBJ1-1,few,TRBV6-5,.,CASSYFRQGNTEAFF,TGTGCCAGCAGTTATTTTAGGCAGGGCAACACTGAAGCTTTCTTT
TRBJ1-5,many,TRBV28,TRBD1,CASSRGDSSDNQPQHF,TGTGCCAGCAGCCGAGGGGACAGTTCCGACAATCAGCCCCAGCATTTT
TRBJ1-3,few,TRBV28,.,CASSSYGVTSGNTIYF,TGTGCCAGCAGCTCTTATGGGGTTACCTCTGGAAACACCATATATTTT
TRBJ1-2,.,TRBV15,TRBD1,CATSSRVTGIYGYTF,TGTGCCACCAGCAGCCGAGTGACAGGGATTTATGGCTACACCTTC
TRBJ1-1,.,TRBV14,TRBD1,CASSRGQGNPEAFF,TGTGCCAGCAGCCGCGGACAGGGGAACCCTGAAGCTTTCTTT
TRBJ1-2,many,TRBV28,TRBD1,CASRGTVYYGYTF,TGTGCCAGCAGAGGGACAGTCTACTATGGCTACACCTTC
TRBJ1-5,many,TRBV28,.,CASSPRYNQPQHF,TGTGCCAGCAGTCCCAGGTACAATCAGCCCCAGCATTTT
TRBJ1-3,.,TRBV20-1,.,CSATQPPNTIYF,TGCAGTGCTACGCAGCCGCCGAACACCATATATTTT
TRBJ2-7,.,TRBV6-1,TRBD1,CASSDLTGYYEQYF,TGTGCCAGCAGTGATTTGACAGGGTACTACGAGCAGTACTTC
TRBJ2-4,.,TRBV20-1,TRBD1,CSARGSGGAKNIQYF,TGCAGTGCTAGAGGTTCAGGGGGAGCCAAAAACATTCAGTACTTC
TRBJ2-5,.,TRBV14,.,CASSQDLSYQETQYF,TGTGCCAGCAGCCAAGATTTGTCCTACCAAGAGACCCAGTACTTC
TRBJ2-5,many,TRBV12-3/TRBV12-4,TRBD1,CASSVRTGPGQETQYF,TGTGCCAGCAGTGTACGGACAGGGCCAGGGCAGGAGACCCAGTACTTC
TRBJ2-7,many,TRBV5-1,.,CASSLVPGLEQYF,TGCGCCAGCAGCTTGGTACCTGGTCTCGAGCAGTACTTC
TRBJ2-5,.,TRBV6-2/TRBV6-3,TRBD2,CASTRRLAGRKTQYF,TGTGCCAGCACCCGTCGACTAGCGGGACGAAAGACCCAGTACTTC
TRBJ1-2,.,TRBV5-1,.,CASTPGRWGYGYTF,TGCGCCAGCACCCCGGGACGGTGGGGTTATGGCTACACCTTC
TRBJ1-2,many,TRBV6-2/TRBV6-3,.,CASSALPDQSYGYTF,TGTGCCAGCAGTGCCCTCCCCGACCAATCTTATGGCTACACCTTC
TRBJ1-6,.,TRBV12-3/TRBV12-4,.,CASSTRERYSPLHF,TGTGCCAGCAGTACCCGGGAGCGCTATTCACCCCTCCACTTT
TRBJ2-5,.,TRBV25-1,TRBD2,CASSANGQAWGGETQYF,TGTGCCAGCAGTGCAAACGGACAAGCGTGGGGGGGGGAGACCCAGTACTTC
TRBJ2-5,.,TRBV5-1,TRBD1,CASSLGQGAISEETQYF,TGTGCCAGCAGCTTAGGACAGGGGGCGATCTCAGAAGAGACCCAGTACTTC
TRBJ2-7,few,TRBV6-2/TRBV6-3,.,CASSYDPTSYEQYF,TGTGCCAGCAGTTACGATCCAACCTCCTACGAGCAGTACTTC
TRBJ1-2,few,TRBV29-1,TRBD1,CSVPGQGVGYTF,TGCAGCGTTCCGGGACAGGGGGTCGGCTACACCTTC
TRBJ2-7,.,TRBV7-9,.,CASSFSSYYEQYF,TGTGCCAGCAGCTTTTCTAGCTACTACGAGCAGTACTTC
TRBJ1-6,.,TRBV30,.,CAWRGRQFNNSPLHF,TGTGCCTGGAGGGGACGACAGTTCAATAATTCACCCCTCCACTTT
TRBJ2-7,few,TRBV9,.,CASSVGAGSYEQYF,TGTGCCAGCAGCGTAGGGGCCGGTTCCTACGAGCAGTACTTC
TRBJ1-2,.,TRBV27,.,CASSPGGHLYGYTF,TGTGCCAGCAGCCCCGGGGGGCACCTCTATGGCTACACCTTC
TRBJ2-7,many,TRBV20-1,.,CSARDSFYEQYF,TGCAGTGCTAGAGACAGTTTCTACGAGCAGTACTTC
TRBJ2-7,many,TRBV3-1,TRBD2,CASTTPVLAGGSYEQYF,TGTGCCAGCACCACTCCCGTGCTAGCGGGTGGTTCCTACGAGCAGTACTTC
TRBJ2-4,many,TRBV28,.,CASFDQGKNIQYF,TGTGCCAGCTTTGATCAGGGGAAAAACATTCAGTACTTC
TRBJ1-6,few,TRBV5-1,.,CASSFTTGRNSPLHF,TGCGCCAGCAGCTTTACGACAGGTCGGAATTCACCCCTCCACTTT
TRBJ1-2,many,TRBV6-2/TRBV6-3,.,CASSYGMRGSNYGYTF,TGTGCCAGCAGTTACGGTATGAGGGGGAGTAACTATGGCTACACCTTC